The 21 T cell receptor beta chains below come from one sample, sequenced in a study of neoadjuvant anti-PD-1 for oral cavity cancer. Time point described: after neoadjuvant nivolumab, at surgical resection. The assay was immunoSEQ multiplex PCR, and TCRdb's table has in-frame clones only and misses some. The table lists more than 10,000 clones, around 66% of them singletons, with approximately 2.8% in the top ten. The specimen was PBMCs, collected after nivolumab (anti-PD-1) treatment. The receptor set was obtained from a person aged 35-79 years with oral cavity squamous cell carcinoma.

V and J are TRBV6-5 and TRBJ1-2; 11 bases match TRBD1. This CDR3 is built from 16 residues. J lost 4 bases, V lost 0 bases, and 4 bases had no gene match. In germline, CDR1 is MNHEY, CDR2 SVGAGI. DNA of the CDR3: TGTGCCAGCAGTTACTCTCGGACAGGGGGCGGCTATGGCTACACCTTC. This codes for CASSYSRTGGGYGYTF.

The chain carries TRBV18 and TRBJ1-1; the D is unclear. The CDR3 has 14 residues. The V gene lost 1 base and the J gene lost 1 base, with 7 bases spanning the gap. Germline V CDR1 and CDR2: KGHSH, LQKENI. CDR3 sequence: CASSPLVENTEAFF. The CDR3 DNA sequence: TGTGCCAGCTCACCACTGGTGGAGAACACTGAAGCTTTCTTT.

J is TRBJ2-3 and V is TRBV5-1, with TRBD2 identical over 11 bases. This CDR3 has 14 amino acids. The V gene's germline CDR1 is SGHRS and CDR2 YFSETQ. Trimming removed 6 bases from V and 2 bases from J; junction bases left unmatched: 2. The CDR3 nucleotides read TGCGCCAGCAAGACTAGCGGGACCACAGATACGCAGTATTTT. This codes for CASKTSGTTDTQYF.

This chain connects TRBV5-1 to TRBJ1-5; 9 bases match TRBD1. The germline CDR1 and CDR2 sequences are SGHRS and YFSETQ. V gave up 0 bases and J gave up 5 bases; unmatched junction bases: 12. The CDR3 covers 18 residues. In DNA, the CDR3 is TGCGCCAGCAGCTTGGACCCCCCCGGGACAGGGAACCATCAGCCCCAGCATTTT. The encoded protein is CASSLDPPGTGNHQPQHF.

This chain joins TRBV30 and TRBJ2-7; possible D gene TRBD2, 6 bases. The CDR3 loop spans 15 amino acids. Per germline, CDR1 GTSNPN and CDR2 SVGIG (reference sequence). V was clipped by 2 bases and J by 4 bases, with 18 bases between them. CDR3 residues: CAWSQTAGLNYEQYF. The CDR3 bases are TGTGCCTGGAGTCAAACAGCGGGCCTCAATTACGAGCAGTACTTC.

The CDR3 spells CSVADYYGYTF. CDR3 bases: TGCAGCGTTGCGGATTACTATGGCTACACCTTC. The V and J genes are TRBV29-1 and TRBJ1-2; D uncertain. The CDR3 runs to 11 residues. Trimming pared 4 bases from V and 3 bases from J, leaving 6 bases between. In germline, CDR1 is SQVTM, CDR2 ANQGSEA.

The chain uses TRBV6-5 and TRBJ1-5; unclear D gene. Germline loops: CDR1 MNHEY, CDR2 SVGAGI. The CDR3 has 13 residues. Trimming cost V 4 bases and J 7 bases, with 11 bases left between them. The CDR3 DNA follows: TGTGCCAGCAGTTCTGACGGCTGCCAGCCCCAGCATTTT. Its translation is CASSSDGCQPQHF.

The CDR3 DNA sequence: TGCAGCGTTGAGGGTCGAGGCTATGGCTACACCTTC. Encoded protein: CSVEGRGYGYTF. J is TRBJ1-2 and V is TRBV29-1; D is unresolved. The CDR3 covers 12 residues. Germline-derived CDR1 and CDR2 are SQVTM and ANQGSEA. V was clipped by 3 bases and J by 4 bases, with 9 bases between them. Full variable domain (remainder filled in from reference TRBV29-1 and TRBJ1-2): SAVISQKPSRDICQRGTSLTIQCQVDSQVTMMFWYRQQPGQSLTLIATANQGSEATYESGFVIDKFPISRPNLTFSTLTVSNMSPEDSSIYLCSVEGRGYGYTFGSGTRLTVV.

The chain couples TRBV13 to TRBJ2-5, with TRBD2 matching 7 bases. V lost 5 bases, J lost 4 bases, and 7 bases stayed unmatched. The CDR3 length is 14 residues. Looked up from germline, CDR1 is PRHDT and CDR2 is FYEKMQ (reference sequence). As DNA, the CDR3 is TGTGCCAGCAGCCGCGGGAGCCAGGGAGAGACCCAGTACTTC. Protein product: CASSRGSQGETQYF.

V gene TRBV7-2 combines with J gene TRBJ2-1; a weak D match, TRBD2 (5 bases). Trimming pared 2 bases from V and 3 bases from J, leaving 17 bases between. The CDR3 length is 17 residues. Germline loops: CDR1 SGHTA, CDR2 FQGNSA. In nucleotides, the CDR3 is TGTGCCAGCAGCTTACGGATAAGTAGCGCCCTCTACAATGAGCAGTTCTTC. Translated: CASSLRISSALYNEQFF. The complete variable domain, with remaining parts taken from reference TRBV7-2 and TRBJ2-1, reads GAGVSQSPSNKVTEKGKDVELRCDPISGHTALYWYRQSLGQGLEFLIYFQGNSAPDKSGLPSDRFSAERTGGSVSTLTIQRTQQEDSAVYLCASSLRISSALYNEQFFGPGTRLTVL.

The rearrangement joins TRBV4-1 to TRBJ2-1; 12 positions match TRBD1. CDR1 MGHRA and CDR2 YSYEKL come from the germline V gene. This CDR3 is 17 amino acids long. Germline trimming cut 1 base from V and 6 bases from J; bases unmatched to any gene: 7. The CDR3 region is CASSQVAGTGGFNEQFF. CDR3 sequence (DNA): TGCGCCAGCAGCCAAGTGGCCGGGACAGGGGGCTTCAATGAGCAGTTCTTC.

J is TRBJ2-6 and V is TRBV7-8; TRBD1 aligns across 10 bases. The CDR3 runs 17 residues. With 4 bases clipped from V and 3 bases from J, the junction kept 6 bases outside the gene matches. In germline, CDR1 is SGHVS, CDR2 FQNEAQ. DNA of the CDR3: TGTGCCAGCAGCTCCGGGACAGGGGCTGTTGGGGCCAACGTCCTGACTTTC. Its protein product is CASSSGTGAVGANVLTF.

This chain joins TRBV19 and TRBJ1-2, with 10 bases fitting TRBD1. Germline CDR1 and CDR2: LNHDA and SQIVND (reference sequence). The J segment lost 7 bases and the V segment lost 5 bases, leaving 10 bases of the junction unmatched. This CDR3 spans 15 amino acids. CDR3 DNA: TGTGCCAGTAGTGCGAACCTCCGGGACAGGGGTGGCTACACCTTC. Amino acid sequence: CASSANLRDRGGYTF.

This clone was seen a single time. The rearrangement joins TRBV6-4 to TRBJ2-3; D is uncertain. The CDR3 consists of 13 residues. V was clipped by 2 bases and J by 6 bases, with 9 bases between them. Germline V gene data show CDR1 as MRHNA and CDR2 as SNTAGT. CDR3 in amino acids: CASSDRWMDTQYF. CDR3 DNA: TGTGCCAGCAGTGACAGGTGGATGGATACGCAGTATTTT.

This chain uses TRBV5-1 with TRBJ1-4, with 8 bases matching TRBD1. The CDR3 is made up of 15 amino acids. Germline CDR1 is SGHRS and CDR2 is YFSETQ. V lost 4 bases and J lost 5; bases outside the gene matches: 7. In DNA, the CDR3 is TGCGCCAGCAGCGCCCAGGGGGCGAGGAATGAAAAACTGTTTTTT. Translating gives CASSAQGARNEKLFF.

The rearrangement links TRBV7-3 to TRBJ2-5; 7 nucleotides align to TRBD2. Losses at the gene ends were 4 bases for V and 5 bases for J; bases not matched to a gene: 4. Looked up from germline, CDR1 is SGHTA and CDR2 is FQGTGA. There are 13 residues in the CDR3. The CDR3 nucleotides are TGTGCCAGCAGCTGGTGGGAGGGTGAGACCCAGTACTTC. It specifies CASSWWEGETQYF.

The chain has TRBV19 and TRBJ2-2; D remains ambiguous. In germline, CDR1 is LNHDA, CDR2 SQIVND (reference sequence). The ends were cut back, 5 bases at V and 6 bases at J, with 19 bases in the middle. The CDR3 contains 16 residues. The CDR3 sequence is CASSVRAYTGAGELFF. For the CDR3, the DNA is TGTGCCAGTAGTGTCCGGGCCTACACTGGGGCCGGGGAGCTGTTTTTT.

The rearrangement links TRBV7-3 to TRBJ2-2; weak D call: TRBD2 (5 bases). Trimming cost V 3 bases and J 6 bases, with 8 bases left between them. Per the germline V gene, CDR1 is SGHTA and CDR2 is FQGTGA. The CDR3 is 13 amino acids. CDR3 protein: CASSLGSSGELFF. DNA of the CDR3: TGTGCCAGCAGCTTGGGGAGTTCCGGGGAGCTGTTTTTT.

The chain joins TRBV28 to TRBJ1-5, with TRBD1 matching over 7 bases. V shed 6 bases, J shed 2 bases, and the junction held 4 bases outside the gene matches. The CDR3 totals 14 residues. Germline assignment: CDR1 MDHEN and CDR2 SYDVKM. The CDR3 nucleotides are TGTGCCAGCAGCCACAGGGGACGCAATCAGCCCCAGCATTTT. This encodes CASSHRGRNQPQHF.

The rearrangement uses TRBV7-3 and TRBJ2-3, with 8 bases that match TRBD2. The CDR3 is made up of 15 amino acids. V shed 2 bases and J 4 bases; nucleotides not matched to a gene: 5. Germline V CDR1 and CDR2: SGHTA, FQGTGA. CDR3 nucleotide sequence: TGTGCCAGCAGCTTAGGGGGACTAGGACCAGATACGCAGTATTTT. It specifies CASSLGGLGPDTQYF.

This clone showed up just a few times. The chain employs TRBV25-1 and TRBJ1-2; D might be TRBD1 (5 bases). This CDR3 has 15 amino acids. Germline lookup yields CDR1 MGHDK and CDR2 SYGVNS. Trimming left V 0 bases short and J 1 base short, with 9 bases between. CDR3 sequence (DNA): TGTGCCAGCAGTGAATACCCTGACAGTAACTATGGCTACACCTTC. Amino acid sequence: CASSEYPDSNYGYTF.